This T cell receptor beta chain originates from a study of somatic mutations in cytotoxic T cells in rheumatoid arthritis. The study's findings and limits: Statistically, CD8+ T-cell clonality was not significantly distinct between individuals with rheumatoid arthritis and age-matched healthy controls. A slight TRBV07 underrepresentation in rheumatoid arthritis patients was reported without multiple-comparison adjustment. Researchers did not know the antigen targets of the expanded CD8+ clones.

Healthy-control blood donors had a median age of approximately 60 years (range 21-70) and were over 50% female. Regarding this clone: Its antigen is as yet unknown.

TCRdb keeps only in-frame clones here, not all; method: immunoSEQ multiplex PCR. The repertoire holds 35,000 to 40,000 clones, about 84% seen once, with more than 2.5% in the top ten. The V end was cut by 0 bases, the J end by 9 bases, with 7 bases between. The CDR3 loop spans 12 amino acids. From germline, CDR1 is SGHDT and CDR2 YYEEEE. Sequencing was performed on CD8+ T cells sorted from blood. V and J are TRBV5-6 and TRBJ2-1; D is unclear. The receptor was derived from a man aged 35 to 55 in good health. The CDR3: CASSLVGSEQFF. In DNA, the CDR3 is TGTGCCAGCAGCTTGGTGGGGTCTGAGCAGTTCTTC.